The next 32 T cell receptor beta chains were all read from a single sample in a study of cytomegalovirus exposure and HLA in healthy donors. PCR primers comprised 60 Vbeta and 13 Jbeta primers. Measured with immunoSEQ multiplex PCR; TCRdb has only the in-frame clones, and not every one. This table has 150,000 to 200,000 clones, just under 85% appearing once. Sequencing used PBMCs. These receptors came from a girl under 18 in good health and CMV-seropositive.

The rearrangement uses TRBV5-8 and TRBJ1-1; no definite D call. This CDR3 region has 14 residues. In germline, CDR1 is SGHTS, CDR2 YDEGEE. Trimming pared 0 bases from V and 3 bases from J, leaving 9 bases between. The DNA of the CDR3 is TGTGCCAGCAGCTTGGGAGGAGTGGACACTGAAGCTTTCTTT. It encodes CASSLGGVDTEAFF.

The V call is TRBV5-8, the J call TRBJ1-1; D unresolved. CDR1 is SGHTS and CDR2 is YDEGEE in the germline V gene. The CDR3 loop spans 13 amino acids. Deletions cut 2 bases from V and 4 bases from J, with 9 bases between. This chain's CDR3 is CASSFARGTEAFF. The DNA for the CDR3 is TGTGCCAGCAGCTTCGCCCGGGGCACTGAAGCTTTCTTT.

This chain connects TRBV6-6 to TRBJ2-5; D uncertain. The DNA end lines up better with TRBJ2-7; the J call may be wrong. CDR3 length: 11 amino acids. CDR1 MNHNY and CDR2 SVGAGI come from the germline V gene (reference sequence). The CDR3 DNA reads TGTGCCAGCAGCCCCCGCTACGAGCAGTACTTC. Its protein is CASSPRYEQYF.

The chain is built from TRBV7-9 and TRBJ2-7, with a tentative D call TRBD2 (6 bases). Germline CDR1 reads SEHNR; CDR2 reads FQNEAQ (reference sequence). With 5 bases removed from V and 7 bases from J, the gap between germline ends came to 12 bases. The CDR3 covers 12 residues. CDR3 sequence reads: CASSPLGREQYF. The CDR3 nucleotides read TGTGCCAGCAGCCCTCTGGGGAGGGAGCAGTACTTC.

This clone was seen a single time. This chain connects TRBV6-1 to TRBJ1-5; no clear D. V was cut by 3 bases and J by 3 bases, with 18 bases left in between. The CDR3 runs 17 residues. Germline V gene lookup returns CDR1 MNHNS and CDR2 SASEGT. The CDR3, as DNA: TGTGCCAGCAGTGATTTGATCAACGCTCGGGTCAATCAGCCCCAGCATTTT. It translates to CASSDLINARVNQPQHF.

V usage is TRBV5-3 and J usage is TRBJ1-1, with D uncertain. TRBV5-3 is treated as an ORF (open reading frame) with a function not yet certain. The CDR3 length is 15 residues. Trimming left V 0 bases short and J 0 bases short, with 9 bases between. CDR3 sequence (DNA): TGTGCCAGAAGCTTGGGGCGGTTAATGAACACTGAAGCTTTCTTT. It translates to CARSLGRLMNTEAFF.

This rearrangement joins TRBV29-1 to TRBJ2-4; possibly TRBD1 for D (5 bases). This CDR3 has 16 amino acids. V shed 0 bases and J shed 1 base, with 13 bases lying between them. From germline, CDR1 is SQVTM and CDR2 ANQGSEA. The CDR3 loop reads CSVEDGRVSAKNIQYF. CDR3 DNA: TGCAGCGTTGAAGATGGCAGGGTGTCGGCCAAAAACATTCAGTACTTC.

The gene calls are TRBV6-5 and TRBJ1-2, with D possibly matching TRBD1 (5 bases). Deletions cut 9 bases from V and 6 bases from J, with 17 bases between. This CDR3 is built from 13 residues. The germline V gene encodes CDR1 MNHEY and CDR2 SVGAGI. The CDR3 here is CASSRGGEDGYTF. In nucleotides, the CDR3 is TGTGCCAGTTCCCGCGGAGGGGAGGATGGCTACACCTTC.

The rearrangement links TRBV7-3 to TRBJ1-2; D call uncertain. Trimming removed 3 bases at V and 6 bases at J, with 8 bases between. This CDR3 region has 12 residues. Germline values: CDR1 SGHTA, CDR2 FQGTGA. The CDR3 loop is CASSFNGDGYTF. CDR3 DNA sequence: TGTGCCAGCAGCTTCAACGGGGATGGCTACACCTTC. Filled out from reference TRBV7-3 and TRBJ1-2, the complete variable domain reads GAGVSQTPSNKVTEKGKYVELRCDPISGHTALYWYRQSLGQGPEFLIYFQGTGAADDSGLPNDRFFAVRPEGSVSTLKIQRTERGDSAVYLCASSFNGDGYTFGSGTRLTVV.

This clone was recorded once. CDR3 in DNA: TGTGCCAGCACCAAAATGGGGGGTCTGGTGAACACTGAAGCTTTCTTT. It translates to CASTKMGGLVNTEAFF. The chain couples TRBV2 to TRBJ1-1; D possibly corresponds to TRBD1 (5 bases). Germline V lookup: CDR1 SNHLY, CDR2 FYNNEI. The CDR3 consists of 16 residues. V was pared by 7 bases and J by 0 bases, with 18 bases between. Using reference TRBV2 and TRBJ1-1 for the parts outside the CDR3, the full variable domain is EPEVTQTPSHQVTQMGQEVILRCVPISNHLYFYWYRQILGQKVEFLVSFYNNEISEKSEIFDDQFSVERPDGSNFTLKIRSTKLEDSAMYFCASTKMGGLVNTEAFFGQGTRLTVV.

This clone occurred a few times. The J gene is TRBJ1-2, the V gene TRBV19; 7 bases line up with TRBD1. There are 13 residues in the CDR3. Germline V gives CDR1 LNHDA, CDR2 SQIVND (reference sequence). J gave up 2 bases and V 6 bases, and 3 bases lay outside the gene matches. The CDR3 DNA is TGTGCCAGTAGCGTGACAGGGAACTATGGCTACACCTTC. Protein: CASSVTGNYGYTF.

V and J are TRBV19 and TRBJ1-3; TRBD1 is a possible D gene (5 bases). CDR3 length: 18 amino acids. Germline V lookup: CDR1 LNHDA, CDR2 SQIVND (reference sequence). The V end was cut by 3 bases, the J end by 3 bases, with 21 bases between. The CDR3 coding sequence is TGTGCCAGTAGTATCCCGGGGCGGGACTCGGCCCGTGGAAACACCATATATTTT. It translates to CASSIPGRDSARGNTIYF.

The chain uses TRBV6-5 and TRBJ1-2, with 7 bases lining up with TRBD1. V dropped 6 bases and J dropped 3; count of bases not matched to a gene: 4. Germline V lookup: CDR1 MNHEY, CDR2 SVGAGI. The CDR3 spans 13 residues. The CDR3 sequence is CASRSTGDYGYTF. The CDR3 DNA reads TGTGCCAGCAGATCCACAGGGGACTATGGCTACACCTTC.

The chain employs TRBV28 and TRBJ1-1, with D unclear. The V and J ends lost 5 bases and 4 bases respectively, with 11 bases between them. In germline, CDR1 is MDHEN, CDR2 SYDVKM. The CDR3 runs 13 residues. Here the CDR3 DNA reads TGTGCCAGCAGTCCGGGTGGAATCACTGAAGCTTTCTTT. Amino acids: CASSPGGITEAFF.

The chain links TRBV10-3 to TRBJ1-5; no clear D. Germline V gene sequence: CDR1 ENHRY, CDR2 SYGVKD. V lost 8 bases and J lost 2, with 13 bases in between. The CDR3 is 14 amino acids. CDR3 DNA: TGTGCCATCTCTTCTCAGGTAGGCAATCAGCCCCAGCATTTT. Translation: CAISSQVGNQPQHF.

Written as DNA, the CDR3 is TGCGCCAGCAGCCAAGCCGGGGGGCAGAACGAGCAGTACTTC. Translated, it gives CASSQAGGQNEQYF. This sequence joins TRBV4-1 and TRBJ2-7, with D possibly being TRBD2 (7 bases). This CDR3 comprises 14 residues. Trimming left V 1 base short and J 5 bases short, with 12 bases between. Germline values: CDR1 MGHRA, CDR2 YSYEKL.

J is TRBJ2-5 and V is TRBV2; 7 nucleotides agree with TRBD1. The J call may be mistaken, given a closer DNA end match to TRBJ2-7. The CDR3 extends over 12 amino acids. The germline V gene has CDR1 SNHLY and CDR2 FYNNEI. CDR3 amino acids: CASNRDRVEQYF. CDR3 in DNA: TGTGCCAGCAACCGAGACAGGGTCGAGCAGTACTTC.

This clone was picked up one time. The chain recombines TRBV7-6 with TRBJ1-1, with 7 bases aligning to TRBD1. In germline, CDR1 is SGHVS, CDR2 FNYEAQ. V gave up 1 base and J gave up 4 bases; unmatched junction bases: 6. The CDR3 loop spans 15 amino acids. The DNA of the CDR3 is TGTGCCAGCAGCTTAGGGTTGACAGGGACCACTGAAGCTTTCTTT. Protein sequence: CASSLGLTGTTEAFF.

The sample holds one count of this clone. V gene TRBV25-1 combines with J gene TRBJ2-5; maybe TRBD1 (6 bases). This CDR3 is built from 13 residues. Between the trimmed V and J ends, which lost 6 bases and 3 bases, there was a span of 11 bases. Germline loops: CDR1 MGHDK, CDR2 SYGVNS. CDR3 residues: CASRKKGEETQYF. CDR3 nucleotide sequence: TGTGCCAGCAGGAAAAAGGGGGAAGAGACCCAGTACTTC.

V gene TRBV5-1 combines with J gene TRBJ1-6; D is uncertain. Germline V gene sequence: CDR1 SGHRS, CDR2 YFSETQ. The CDR3 loop spans 15 amino acids. Deletions cut 0 bases from V and 7 bases from J, with 11 bases between. The CDR3 DNA sequence: TGCGCCAGCAGCTTGGAGTTCTCGGGGAATTCACCCCTCCACTTT. Protein: CASSLEFSGNSPLHF.

The genes are TRBV15 and TRBJ1-5; weak D call: TRBD1 (5 bases). The V gene's germline CDR1 is LNHNV and CDR2 YYDKDF (reference sequence). The CDR3 has 12 amino acids. Trimming shortened V by 0 bases and J by 11 bases, and 8 bases separated the two germline ends. CDR3 loop: CATSRDRVSQHF. The CDR3 DNA follows: TGTGCCACCAGCAGAGACAGGGTGTCCCAGCATTTT. Full variable domain (outside the CDR3, taken from reference TRBV15 and TRBJ1-5): DAMVIQNPRYQVTQFGKPVTLSCSQTLNHNVMYWYQQKSSQAPKLLFHYYDKDFNNEADTPDNFQSRRPNTSFCFLDIRSPGLGDTAMYLCATSRDRVSQHFGDGTRLSIL.

This chain connects TRBV7-3 to TRBJ2-6, with a tentative D call TRBD1 (7 bases). V shed 3 bases and J shed 3 bases, with 12 bases lying between them. Germline V gene lookup returns CDR1 SGHTA and CDR2 FQGTGA. The CDR3 sequence is 16 residues long. The CDR3 sequence is CASSLAGGSGANVLTF. The DNA for the CDR3 is TGTGCCAGCAGCTTGGCAGGGGGGAGTGGGGCCAACGTCCTGACTTTC.

The rearrangement uses TRBV5-4 and TRBJ1-2, with 10 bases matching TRBD1. This CDR3 comprises 13 residues. Germline V lookup: CDR1 SGHNT, CDR2 YYREEE (reference sequence). The junction had 4 bases not matched to a gene; V was cut back by 4 bases and J by 7 bases. CDR3 DNA sequence: TGTGCCAGCAGCATAGACAGGGGGCGTGGCTACACCTTC. Its protein product is CASSIDRGRGYTF.

This chain's CDR3 is CASSQGWLAAGELFF. CDR3 bases: TGTGCCAGCAGCCAAGGATGGCTAGCTGCCGGGGAGCTGTTTTTT. The chain is built from TRBV4-2 and TRBJ2-2; D may be TRBD2 (5 bases). The germline V and J ends were trimmed by 1 base and 6 bases, with 12 bases remaining between them. The germline CDR1 and CDR2 sequences are LGHNA and YNFKEQ. The CDR3 is 15 residues long.

The chain links TRBV10-1 to TRBJ2-2; possibly TRBD1 for D (5 bases). Germline V gene sequence: CDR1 WNHNN, CDR2 SYGVQD (reference sequence). This CDR3 is built from 17 residues. V lost 2 bases and J lost 3, with 16 bases in between. The CDR3 region is CASSERGRRWDTGELFF. CDR3 DNA sequence: TGCGCCAGCAGTGAGAGGGGCAGGAGATGGGACACCGGGGAGCTGTTTTTT.

To note about this clone: Other DNA sequences in the sample encode the same CDR3. This chain links TRBV20-1 with TRBJ2-7; no clear D gene. V shed 6 bases and J shed 2 bases, with 8 bases lying between them. CDR3 length: 11 residues. Germline V lookup: CDR1 DFQATT, CDR2 SNEGSKA (reference sequence). DNA for the CDR3: TGCAGTGCCCTACTTGCCTACGAGCAGTACTTC. Translated, it gives CSALLAYEQYF.

The V call is TRBV18, the J call TRBJ2-7; 7 bases are a match to TRBD2. CDR1 is KGHSH and CDR2 is LQKENI in the germline V gene. Trimming at V came to 3 bases and at J to 5 bases, leaving 10 bases not matched to a gene. This CDR3 spans 15 amino acids. CDR3 sequence: CASSPAGTGGHEQYF. In nucleotides, the CDR3 is TGTGCCAGCTCACCGGCCGGGACGGGGGGTCACGAGCAGTACTTC.

This clone was seen a few times. Other nucleotide sequences from this sample produce the same CDR3. This rearrangement joins TRBV20-1 to TRBJ2-7; 9 bases agree with TRBD2. Germline-derived CDR1 and CDR2 are DFQATT and SNEGSKA (reference sequence). This CDR3 contains 11 residues. The V and J ends lost 6 bases and 4 bases, in that order; junction bases with no gene match: 1. CDR3 amino acids: CSALAGYEQYF. The CDR3 coding sequence is TGCAGTGCCCTAGCGGGGTACGAGCAGTACTTC.

The chain has TRBV7-6 and TRBJ1-5; 8 nucleotides align to TRBD1. CDR3 length: 17 amino acids. V shed 1 base and J 7 bases; nucleotides not matched to a gene: 12. Germline CDR1 is SGHVS and CDR2 is FNYEAQ. The CDR3 DNA reads as TGTGCCAGCAGCTTAGATCCAGCAGGGGGCTATAGCCAGCCCCAGCATTTT. It codes for CASSLDPAGGYSQPQHF.

The genes are TRBV18 and TRBJ1-2; possibly TRBD1 for D (5 bases). Trimming shortened V by 3 bases and J by 6 bases, and 11 bases separated the two germline ends. Germline assignment: CDR1 KGHSH and CDR2 LQKENI. This CDR3 contains 13 residues. The CDR3 loop reads CASSPGRVNGYTF. CDR3 nucleotides: TGTGCCAGCTCACCGGGCAGGGTGAATGGCTACACCTTC. Together with reference TRBV18 and TRBJ1-2, the CDR3 gives the full variable domain: NAGVMQNPRHLVRRRGQEARLRCSPMKGHSHVYWYRQLPEEGLKFMVYLQKENIIDESGMPKERFSAEFPKEGPSILRIQQVVRGDSAAYFCASSPGRVNGYTFGSGTRLTVV.

This chain connects TRBV10-3 to TRBJ2-5, with 9 positions matching TRBD1. The CDR3 is 13 amino acids. Germline CDR1 is ENHRY and CDR2 is SYGVKD. Germline trimming cut 6 bases from V and 5 bases from J; bases unmatched to any gene: 4. In DNA, the CDR3 is TGTGCCATCAGGGGGACAGGGAGCGAGACCCAGTACTTC. Translating it yields CAIRGTGSETQYF.

CDR3 amino acids: CASSSDRGLTEAFF. The CDR3 nucleotides are TGTGCCAGTAGTTCGGACAGGGGGCTCACTGAAGCTTTCTTT. V and J are TRBV19 and TRBJ1-1; the match to TRBD1 covers 11 bases. Trimming removed 5 bases from V and 4 bases from J; junction bases left unmatched: 3. In germline, CDR1 is LNHDA, CDR2 SQIVND (reference sequence). The CDR3 runs to 14 residues.